The clone carrying this TCR beta chain was recorded at least ten times. This sample is part of a study of T cell repertoires in cytomegalovirus infection. The germline V gene encodes CDR1 SGHTA and CDR2 FQGNSA. CDR3 length equals 17 residues. The V end was cut by 3 bases, the J end by 1 base, with 16 bases between. TCRdb recomputed calls from the reads with MiXCR, one row per CDR3 protein. The table shows approximately 500,000 distinct CDR3 sequences, with approximately 17% occurring only once. The sequence derives from a human donor in good health (CMV status not recorded). Some clones in this sample may be carry-over from other donors' samples. This chain connects TRBV7-2 to TRBJ2-1; D is perhaps TRBD2 (5 bases). The sample was CD8+ T cells from PBMCs. CDR3 DNA: TGTGCCAGCAGCTTCCCAAAGGACTCATCATCCTACAATGAGCAGTTCTTC. Residues: CASSFPKDSSSYNEQFF. Together with reference TRBV7-2 and TRBJ2-1, the CDR3 gives the full variable domain: GAGVSQSPSNKVTEKGKDVELRCDPISGHTALYWYRQSLGQGLEFLIYFQGNSAPDKSGLPSDRFSAERTGGSVSTLTIQRTQQEDSAVYLCASSFPKDSSSYNEQFFGPGTRLTVL.